Reported below is one TCR beta chain. This record comes from a study of blood T cell repertoires in COVID-19. Method: immunoSEQ multiplex PCR; TCRdb's copy keeps in-frame clones and lacks some. This sample has about 81,000 clones, with approximately 84% found just once. With V trimmed by 2 bases and J by 5 bases, 5 bases remained unmatched. CDR1 and CDR2 from the germline V gene are SGHRS and YFSETQ. The CDR3 totals 15 residues. This receptor was identified in a human donor in a cohort sampled during active COVID-19. The V call is TRBV5-1, the J call TRBJ1-1, with 11 nucleotides matching TRBD1. Sequencing was carried out using peripheral blood. The CDR3 DNA is TGCGCCAGCAGCTTAAAAGGACAGGGGGCAACTGAAGCTTTCTTT. Protein product: CASSLKGQGATEAFF.